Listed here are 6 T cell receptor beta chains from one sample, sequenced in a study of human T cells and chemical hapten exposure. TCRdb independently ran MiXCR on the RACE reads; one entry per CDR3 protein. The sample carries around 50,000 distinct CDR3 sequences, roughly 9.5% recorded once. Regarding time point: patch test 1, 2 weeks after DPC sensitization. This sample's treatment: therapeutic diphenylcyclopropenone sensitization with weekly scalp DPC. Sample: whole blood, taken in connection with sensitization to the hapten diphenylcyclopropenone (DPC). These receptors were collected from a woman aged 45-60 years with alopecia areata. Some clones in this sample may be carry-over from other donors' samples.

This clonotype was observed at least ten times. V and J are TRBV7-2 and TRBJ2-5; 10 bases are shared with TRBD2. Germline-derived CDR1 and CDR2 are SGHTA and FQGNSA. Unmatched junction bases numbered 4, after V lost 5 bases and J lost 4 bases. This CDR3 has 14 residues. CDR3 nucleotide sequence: TGTGCCAGCAGCGTGACTAGCGGGTCAGAGACCCAGTACTTC. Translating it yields CASSVTSGSETQYF.

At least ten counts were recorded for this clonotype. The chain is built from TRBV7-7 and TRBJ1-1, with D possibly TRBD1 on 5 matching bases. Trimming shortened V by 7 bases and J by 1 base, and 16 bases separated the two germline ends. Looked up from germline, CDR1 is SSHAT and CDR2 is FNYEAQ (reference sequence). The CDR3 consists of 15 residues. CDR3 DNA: TGTGCCAGCAACCTTACCGGCCAGGGGAACACTGAAGCTTTCTTT. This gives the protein CASNLTGQGNTEAFF.

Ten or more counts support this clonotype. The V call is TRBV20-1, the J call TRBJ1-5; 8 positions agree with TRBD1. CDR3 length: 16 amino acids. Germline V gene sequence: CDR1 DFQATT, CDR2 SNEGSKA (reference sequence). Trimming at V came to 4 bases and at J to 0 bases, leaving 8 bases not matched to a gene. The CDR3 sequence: CSANRDRRYSNQPQHF. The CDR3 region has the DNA TGCAGTGCTAACCGGGACAGGCGATATAGCAATCAGCCCCAGCATTTT.

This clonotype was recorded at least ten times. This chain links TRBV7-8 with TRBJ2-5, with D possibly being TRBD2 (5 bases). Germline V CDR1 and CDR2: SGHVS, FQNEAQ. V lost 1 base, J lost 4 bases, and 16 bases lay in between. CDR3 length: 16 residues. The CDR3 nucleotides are TGTGCCAGCAGCTTAGTGGTTCCCACGGGGTCAGAGACCCAGTACTTC. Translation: CASSLVVPTGSETQYF.

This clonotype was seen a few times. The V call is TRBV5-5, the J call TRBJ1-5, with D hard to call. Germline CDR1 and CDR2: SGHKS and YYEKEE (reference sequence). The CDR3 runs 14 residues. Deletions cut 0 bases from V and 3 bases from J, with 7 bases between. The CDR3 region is CASSLVSLNQPQHF. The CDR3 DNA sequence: TGTGCCAGCAGCTTGGTCAGTCTCAATCAGCCCCAGCATTTT. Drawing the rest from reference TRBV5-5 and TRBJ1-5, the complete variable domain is DAGVTQSPTHLIKTRGQQVTLRCSPISGHKSVSWYQQVLGQGPQFIFQYYEKEERGRGNFPDRFSARQFPNYSSELNVNALLLGDSALYLCASSLVSLNQPQHFGDGTRLSIL.

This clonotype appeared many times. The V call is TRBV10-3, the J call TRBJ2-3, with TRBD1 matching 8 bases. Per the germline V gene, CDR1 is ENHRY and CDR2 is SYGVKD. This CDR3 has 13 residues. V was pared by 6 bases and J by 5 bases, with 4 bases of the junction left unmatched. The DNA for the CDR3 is TGTGCCATCAGCGGACAGGGAGAAGATACGCAGTATTTT. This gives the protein CAISGQGEDTQYF.